This TCR beta chain was identified during a study of shared clonotypes between healthy human individuals. Study context: CD4 naive and memory got three plates each, CD8 naive two, CD8 memory one. Broader study findings: Generation of non-shared clonotypes was less probable than generation of clonotypes shared by all four donors. There were few donors, and this limited the genetic and exposure-history diversity represented. Across several donors, naive CD4 shared 5% to 6%, naive CD8 more than 3%, memory CD4 roughly 2.1%, memory CD8 approximately 0.4%.

The CDR3 is 13 residues long. Trimming stripped 4 bases from V and 1 base from J, with 7 bases between. Germline assignment: CDR1 SNHLY and CDR2 FYNNEI. Of note for this clone: The antigen is undetermined.

Data came from immunoSEQ multiplex PCR; TCRdb stores just in-frame clones and leaves some out. The repertoire holds 600,000 to 750,000 clones, with about 90% as singletons. The chain combines TRBV2 with TRBJ1-1, with D perhaps matching TRBD1 (5 bases). This sequence was found in a man in his late teens or twenties in good health. Some clones in this sample may be carry-over from other donors' samples. The sample was memory CD8+ T cells from PBMCs. The subset here: CD45RO+ cells pooled with CCR7-negative TemRA cells. The CDR3 is CASSAGRNTEAFF. In DNA, the CDR3 is TGTGCCAGCAGTGCAGGGAGGAACACTGAAGCTTTCTTT.